The clone carrying this TCR beta chain is medium-sized in the sample. The antigen is not known. One entry per CDR3 protein results from TCRdb running MiXCR on the 5' RACE reads. Of just under 1,500 distinct CDR3 sequences listed, roughly 9.3% are singletons. The sample originates from a study of spatial heterogeneity in lung cancer. Study information: Raw reads showed each unique TCR and UMI combination turning up more than ten times on average. Study-level findings and limits: Approximate estimated coverage of tumor T cells amounted to roughly 7.3% for alpha and 12% to 15% for beta chains. One measure, the expanded intratumoral alpha and beta TCR count, tracked tumor mutation counts.

As to time point: sample taken at primary tumor resection. Untreated early-stage non-small cell lung cancer patients, 55 to 85 in total, were the donors. The V gene's germline CDR1 is MDHEN and CDR2 SYDVKM. Losses at the gene ends were 6 bases for V and 7 bases for J; bases not matched to a gene: 9. The CDR3 is 14 residues long. The clonotype comes from a male donor with early-stage non-small cell lung cancer. Source: lung tumor tissue, taken at surgery. V is TRBV28 and J is TRBJ2-7, with 10 bases fitting TRBD1. The chain's CDR3 is CASRWDRGSGEQYF. The CDR3 DNA reads TGTGCCAGCAGGTGGGACAGGGGTTCTGGGGAGCAGTACTTC.